The present entry profiles one T cell receptor beta chain with its context. This sample is part of a study of blood T cells in healthy people across ages. Study-wide background: Template-switching capture recovered about one barcoded beta molecule per two T cells.

A second PCR, run for roughly 6 to 11 cycles, used a sample-barcoded 5' primer plus a J-beta primer mix. Each CDR3 protein is one row after TCRdb ran MiXCR on the 5' RACE reads. The sample has roughly 700,000 distinct CDR3 sequences; around a quarter are singletons. This CDR3 has 13 residues. V shed 4 bases and J shed 8 bases, with 12 bases lying between them. The germline CDR1 and CDR2 sequences are SEHNR and FQNEAQ (reference sequence). These same records also appear under a second study, on T cells of mothers and their children.

The TCR sequence derives from a boy between 5 and 17 years old in good health. Material for sequencing was blood. The chain employs TRBV7-9 and TRBJ2-1; the D gene is possibly TRBD2 (5 bases). DNA for the CDR3: TGTGCCAGCAGCTCGTGGACTGGGTATGAGCAGTTCTTC. Its translation: CASSSWTGYEQFF.